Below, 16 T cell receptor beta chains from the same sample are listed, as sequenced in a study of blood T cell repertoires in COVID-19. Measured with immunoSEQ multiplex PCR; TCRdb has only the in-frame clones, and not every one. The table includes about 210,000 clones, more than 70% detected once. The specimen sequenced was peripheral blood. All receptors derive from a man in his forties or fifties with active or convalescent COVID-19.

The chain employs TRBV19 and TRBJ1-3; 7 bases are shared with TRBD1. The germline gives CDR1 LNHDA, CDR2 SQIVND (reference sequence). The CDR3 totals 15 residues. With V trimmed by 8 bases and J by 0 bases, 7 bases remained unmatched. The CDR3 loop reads CASVPGQHSGNTIYF. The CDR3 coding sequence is TGTGCCAGTGTACCGGGACAGCACTCTGGAAACACCATATATTTT.

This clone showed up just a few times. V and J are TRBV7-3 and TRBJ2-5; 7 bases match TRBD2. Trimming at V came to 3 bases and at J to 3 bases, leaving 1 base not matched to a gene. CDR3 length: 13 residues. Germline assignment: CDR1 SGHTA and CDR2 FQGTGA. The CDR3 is CASSLGGEETQYF. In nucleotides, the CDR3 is TGTGCCAGCAGCTTGGGAGGGGAAGAGACCCAGTACTTC.

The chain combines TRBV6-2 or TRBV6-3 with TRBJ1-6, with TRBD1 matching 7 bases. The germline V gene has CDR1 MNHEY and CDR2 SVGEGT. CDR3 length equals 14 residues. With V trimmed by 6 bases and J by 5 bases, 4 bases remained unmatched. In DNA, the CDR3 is TGTGCCAGCAGCCTCGACAGGGATAATTCACCCCTCCACTTT. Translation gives CASSLDRDNSPLHF.

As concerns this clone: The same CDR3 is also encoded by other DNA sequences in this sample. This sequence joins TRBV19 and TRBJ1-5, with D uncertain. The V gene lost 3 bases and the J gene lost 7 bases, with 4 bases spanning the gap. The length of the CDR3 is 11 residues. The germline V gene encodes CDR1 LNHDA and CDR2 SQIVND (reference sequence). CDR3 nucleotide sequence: TGTGCCAGTAGTATTGGCCAGCCCCAGCATTTT. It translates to CASSIGQPQHF. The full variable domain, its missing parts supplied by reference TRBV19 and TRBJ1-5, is DGGITQSPKYLFRKEGQNVTLSCEQNLNHDAMYWYRQDPGQGLRLIYYSQIVNDFQKGDIAEGYSVSREKKESFPLTVTSAQKNPTAFYLCASSIGQPQHFGDGTRLSIL.

The CDR3 nucleotides read TGTGCCAGCAGTTGGAGGGACAGGGGCTTTAATGAGCAGTTCTTC. This sequence encodes CASSWRDRGFNEQFF. The chain has TRBV6-2 or TRBV6-3 and TRBJ2-1; 10 bases fit TRBD1. V lost 4 bases and J lost 7; bases outside the gene matches: 7. Germline loops: CDR1 MNHEY, CDR2 SVGEGT. The CDR3 is 15 amino acids.

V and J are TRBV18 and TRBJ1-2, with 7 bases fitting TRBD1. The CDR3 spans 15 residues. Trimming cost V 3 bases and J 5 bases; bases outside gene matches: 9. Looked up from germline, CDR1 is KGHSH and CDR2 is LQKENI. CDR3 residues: CASSPVGQPSYGYTF. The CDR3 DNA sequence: TGTGCCAGCTCACCGGTGGGACAGCCCTCTTATGGCTACACCTTC.

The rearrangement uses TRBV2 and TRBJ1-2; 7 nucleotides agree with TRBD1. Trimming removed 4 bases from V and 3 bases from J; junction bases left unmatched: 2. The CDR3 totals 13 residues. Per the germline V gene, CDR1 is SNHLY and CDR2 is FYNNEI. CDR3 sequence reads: CASSAGGHYGYTF. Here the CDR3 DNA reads TGTGCCAGCAGTGCAGGGGGGCACTATGGCTACACCTTC.

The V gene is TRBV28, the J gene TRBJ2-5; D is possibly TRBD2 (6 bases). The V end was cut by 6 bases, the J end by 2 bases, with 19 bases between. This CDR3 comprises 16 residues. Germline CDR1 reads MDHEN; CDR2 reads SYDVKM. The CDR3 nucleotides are TGTGCCAGCAGGGAAGGGACTGCTCTCTATCAAGAGACCCAGTACTTC. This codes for CASREGTALYQETQYF.

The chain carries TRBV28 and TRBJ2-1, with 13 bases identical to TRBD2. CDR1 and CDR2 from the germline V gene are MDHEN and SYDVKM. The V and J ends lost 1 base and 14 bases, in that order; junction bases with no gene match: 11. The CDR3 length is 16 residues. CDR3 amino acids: CASSLFTSGRAGNEFF. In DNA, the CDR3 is TGTGCCAGCAGTTTATTCACTAGCGGGAGGGCCGGGAATGAGTTCTTC.

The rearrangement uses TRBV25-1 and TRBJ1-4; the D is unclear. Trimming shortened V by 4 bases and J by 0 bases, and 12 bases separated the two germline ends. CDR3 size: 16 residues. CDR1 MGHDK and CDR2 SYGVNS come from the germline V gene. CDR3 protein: CASSGGYSATNEKLFF. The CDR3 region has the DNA TGTGCCAGCAGTGGAGGGTACTCAGCAACTAATGAAAAACTGTTTTTT. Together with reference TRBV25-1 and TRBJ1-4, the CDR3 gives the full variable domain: EADIYQTPRYLVIGTGKKITLECSQTMGHDKMYWYQQDPGMELHLIHYSYGVNSTEKGDLSSESTVSRIRTEHFPLTLESARPSHTSQYLCASSGGYSATNEKLFFGSGTQLSVL.

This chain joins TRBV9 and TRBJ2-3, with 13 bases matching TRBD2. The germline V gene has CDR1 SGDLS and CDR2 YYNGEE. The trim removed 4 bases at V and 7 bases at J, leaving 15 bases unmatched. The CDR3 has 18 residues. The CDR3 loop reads CASSPRSLTSGGANTQYF. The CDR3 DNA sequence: TGTGCCAGCAGCCCCAGATCCCTAACTAGCGGGGGGGCGAATACGCAGTATTTT.

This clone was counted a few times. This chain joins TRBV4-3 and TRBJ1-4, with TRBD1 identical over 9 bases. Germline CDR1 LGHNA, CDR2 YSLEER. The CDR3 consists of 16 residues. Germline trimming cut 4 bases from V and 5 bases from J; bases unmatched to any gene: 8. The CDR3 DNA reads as TGCGCCAGCAGCCCAGGACCGGGACAGGGAAATGAAAAACTGTTTTTT. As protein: CASSPGPGQGNEKLFF.

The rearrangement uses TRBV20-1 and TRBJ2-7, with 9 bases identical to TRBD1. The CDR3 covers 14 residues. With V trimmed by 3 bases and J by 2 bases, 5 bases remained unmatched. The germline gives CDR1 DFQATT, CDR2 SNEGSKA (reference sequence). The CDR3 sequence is CSASPRTGAYEQYF. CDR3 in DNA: TGCAGTGCTAGTCCCCGGACAGGGGCCTACGAGCAGTACTTC.

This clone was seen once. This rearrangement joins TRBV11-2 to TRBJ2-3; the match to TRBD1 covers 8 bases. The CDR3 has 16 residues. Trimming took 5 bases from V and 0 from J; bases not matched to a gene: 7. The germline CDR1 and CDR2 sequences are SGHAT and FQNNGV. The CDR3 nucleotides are TGTGCCAGCAGCCCGCTGACAGGGGCTAGCACAGATACGCAGTATTTT. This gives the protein CASSPLTGASTDTQYF.

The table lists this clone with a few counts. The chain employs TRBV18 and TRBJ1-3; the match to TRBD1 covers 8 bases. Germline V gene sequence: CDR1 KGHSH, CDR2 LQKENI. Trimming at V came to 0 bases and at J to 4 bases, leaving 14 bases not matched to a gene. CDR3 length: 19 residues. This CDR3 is CASSPPRTGSSLAGNTIYF. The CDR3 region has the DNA TGTGCCAGCTCACCACCCCGGACAGGGTCATCCCTGGCCGGAAACACCATATATTTT.

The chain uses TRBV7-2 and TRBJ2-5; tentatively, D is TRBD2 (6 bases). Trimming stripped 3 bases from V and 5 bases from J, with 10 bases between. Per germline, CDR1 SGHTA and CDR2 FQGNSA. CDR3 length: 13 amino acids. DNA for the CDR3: TGTGCCAGCAGCTTGGGGGGTATCGAGACCCAGTACTTC. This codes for CASSLGGIETQYF. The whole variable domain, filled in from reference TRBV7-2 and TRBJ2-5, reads GAGVSQSPSNKVTEKGKDVELRCDPISGHTALYWYRQSLGQGLEFLIYFQGNSAPDKSGLPSDRFSAERTGGSVSTLTIQRTQQEDSAVYLCASSLGGIETQYFGPGTRLLVL.